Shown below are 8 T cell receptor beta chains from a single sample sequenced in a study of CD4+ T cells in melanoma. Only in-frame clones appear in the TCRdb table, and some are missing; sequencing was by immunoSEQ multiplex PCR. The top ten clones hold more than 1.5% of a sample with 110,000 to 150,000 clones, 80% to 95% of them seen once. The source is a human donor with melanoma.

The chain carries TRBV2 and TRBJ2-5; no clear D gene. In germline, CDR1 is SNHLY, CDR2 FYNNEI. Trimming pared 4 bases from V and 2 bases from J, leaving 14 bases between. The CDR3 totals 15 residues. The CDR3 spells CASSAETAGQETQYF. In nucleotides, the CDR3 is TGTGCCAGCAGTGCCGAGACGGCAGGACAAGAGACCCAGTACTTC.

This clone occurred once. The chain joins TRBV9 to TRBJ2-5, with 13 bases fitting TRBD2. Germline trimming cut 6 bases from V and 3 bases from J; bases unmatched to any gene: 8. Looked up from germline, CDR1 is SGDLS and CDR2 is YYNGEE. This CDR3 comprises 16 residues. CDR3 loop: CASTAAGTSGEETQYF. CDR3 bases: TGTGCCAGCACCGCCGCCGGGACTAGCGGGGAAGAGACCCAGTACTTC.

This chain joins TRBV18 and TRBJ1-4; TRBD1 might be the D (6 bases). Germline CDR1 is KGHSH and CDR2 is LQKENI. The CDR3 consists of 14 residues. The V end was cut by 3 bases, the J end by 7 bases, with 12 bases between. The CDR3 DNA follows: TGTGCCAGCTCACCGCGGAGGGGGGGTGAAAAACTGTTTTTT. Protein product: CASSPRRGGEKLFF.

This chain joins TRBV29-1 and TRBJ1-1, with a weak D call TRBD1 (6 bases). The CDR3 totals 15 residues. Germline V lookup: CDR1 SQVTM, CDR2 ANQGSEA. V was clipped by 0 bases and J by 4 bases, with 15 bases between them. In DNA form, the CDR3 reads TGCAGCGTTGAAGATCGGGGGGGGCTCGGCACTGAAGCTTTCTTT. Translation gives CSVEDRGGLGTEAFF. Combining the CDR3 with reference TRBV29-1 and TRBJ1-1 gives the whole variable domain SAVISQKPSRDICQRGTSLTIQCQVDSQVTMMFWYRQQPGQSLTLIATANQGSEATYESGFVIDKFPISRPNLTFSTLTVSNMSPEDSSIYLCSVEDRGGLGTEAFFGQGTRLTVV.

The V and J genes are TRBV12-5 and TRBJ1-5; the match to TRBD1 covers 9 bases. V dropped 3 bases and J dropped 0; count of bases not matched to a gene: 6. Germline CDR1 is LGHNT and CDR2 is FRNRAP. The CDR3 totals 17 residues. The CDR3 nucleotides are TGTGCTAGTGGTTTCGGACAGGGGCTATATAGCAATCAGCCCCAGCATTTT. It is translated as CASGFGQGLYSNQPQHF.

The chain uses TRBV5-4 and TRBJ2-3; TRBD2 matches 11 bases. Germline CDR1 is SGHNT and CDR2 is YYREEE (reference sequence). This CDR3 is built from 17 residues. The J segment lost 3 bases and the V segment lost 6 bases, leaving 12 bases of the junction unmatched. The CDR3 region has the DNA TGTGCCAGCATCCCGGGAGGGCCTAGCGGGGGGACAGATACGCAGTATTTT. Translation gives CASIPGGPSGGTDTQYF.

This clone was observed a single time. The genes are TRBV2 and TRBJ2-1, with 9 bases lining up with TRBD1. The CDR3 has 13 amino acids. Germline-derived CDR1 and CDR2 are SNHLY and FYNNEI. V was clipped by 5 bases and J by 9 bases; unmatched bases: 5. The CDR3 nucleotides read TGTGCCAGCAGTCCTGGGACAGGGCGTGAGCAGTTCTTC. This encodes CASSPGTGREQFF.

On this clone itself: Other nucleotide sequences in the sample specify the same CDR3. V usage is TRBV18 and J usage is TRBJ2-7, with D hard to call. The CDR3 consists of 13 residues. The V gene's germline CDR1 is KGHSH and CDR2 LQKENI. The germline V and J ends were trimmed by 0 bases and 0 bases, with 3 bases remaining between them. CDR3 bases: TGTGCCAGCTCACCACCGAGCTCCTACGAGCAGTACTTC. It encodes CASSPPSSYEQYF. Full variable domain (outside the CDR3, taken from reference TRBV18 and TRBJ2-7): NAGVMQNPRHLVRRRGQEARLRCSPMKGHSHVYWYRQLPEEGLKFMVYLQKENIIDESGMPKERFSAEFPKEGPSILRIQQVVRGDSAAYFCASSPPSSYEQYFGPGTRLTVT.